A single sample gave rise to the 10 T cell receptor beta chains below, sequenced in a study of T cell responses to AZD1222 COVID-19 vaccine. Only in-frame clones appear in the TCRdb table, and some are missing; sequencing was by immunoSEQ multiplex PCR. The data contain roughly 100,000 clones, approximately 91% of them singletons. Here the sequenced sample was peripheral blood, taken on day 0 of AZD1222 vaccination. These receptors were obtained from an adult in good health.

This clone has only one observation. CDR3 coding DNA: TGTGCCAGTAGTAACCCGAACCCGACAGGGAAGAACTATGGCTACACCTTC. Translated: CASSNPNPTGKNYGYTF. The chain carries TRBV19 and TRBJ1-2, with 7 bases identical to TRBD1. V was pared by 4 bases and J by 2 bases, with 13 bases of the junction left unmatched. The CDR3 has 17 amino acids. The germline V gene has CDR1 LNHDA and CDR2 SQIVND (reference sequence).

The CDR3 here is CASEGQAGDEQFF. CDR3 in DNA: TGCGCCAGTGAGGGACAGGCTGGGGATGAGCAGTTCTTC. The chain combines TRBV5-1 with TRBJ2-1; TRBD1 agrees at 8 bases. Germline lookup yields CDR1 SGHRS and CDR2 YFSETQ. Germline trimming cut 8 bases from V and 8 bases from J; bases unmatched to any gene: 9. The CDR3 contains 13 residues.

As for this clone: The sample carries other DNA sequences with the same CDR3. The rearrangement uses TRBV18 and TRBJ1-4; 12 bases fit TRBD1. This CDR3 comprises 15 residues. CDR1 and CDR2 (germline): KGHSH, LQKENI. V shed 3 bases and J 5 bases; nucleotides not matched to a gene: 1. The CDR3 region is CASSPGQGANEKLFF. In nucleotides, the CDR3 is TGTGCCAGCTCACCGGGACAGGGGGCGAATGAAAAACTGTTTTTT.

The chain couples TRBV6-5 to TRBJ2-7; D tentatively reads TRBD1 or TRBD2 (5 bases each). The CDR3 loop spans 14 amino acids. Trimming left V 2 bases short and J 7 bases short, with 15 bases between. The germline CDR1 and CDR2 sequences are MNHEY and SVGAGI. DNA for the CDR3: TGTGCCAGCAGTTACGCGGACATCCCGGGAGAGCAGTACTTC. Its protein product is CASSYADIPGEQYF.

The V call is TRBV5-1, the J call TRBJ1-2, with 8 positions matching TRBD1. This CDR3 is built from 15 residues. CDR1 SGHRS and CDR2 YFSETQ come from the germline V gene. J lost 5 bases, V lost 1 base, and 7 bases had no gene match. The CDR3 DNA follows: TGCGCCAGCAGCTTGTACCAGGGGGCGGAGTATGGCTACACCTTC. Its translation is CASSLYQGAEYGYTF.

The genes are TRBV27 and TRBJ1-3, with 7 bases fitting TRBD1. CDR3 length equals 19 residues. V shed 5 bases and J 2 bases; nucleotides not matched to a gene: 18. The germline V gene encodes CDR1 MNHEY and CDR2 SMNVEV (reference sequence). This CDR3 reads CASSMQGGPSMVPGNTIYF. The CDR3 DNA reads TGTGCCAGCAGTATGCAGGGGGGTCCCTCGATGGTTCCTGGAAACACCATATATTTT.

This clone was observed a single time. The chain carries TRBV3-1 (or the pseudogene TRBV3-2) and TRBJ1-2; TRBD1 aligns across 9 bases. After removal of 0 bases from V and 8 bases from J, the junction contained 7 bases not matched to a gene. In germline, CDR1 is LGHDT, CDR2 YNNKEL (reference sequence). The length of the CDR3 is 15 residues. This chain's CDR3 is CASSQEGTGRRGYTF. The CDR3 coding sequence is TGTGCCAGCAGCCAAGAGGGGACAGGGAGACGCGGCTACACCTTC.

The V call is TRBV6-5, the J call TRBJ1-4, with 8 positions matching TRBD1. Per germline, CDR1 MNHEY and CDR2 SVGAGI. CDR3 length: 15 residues. Germline trimming cut 7 bases from V and 7 bases from J; bases unmatched to any gene: 11. This CDR3 is CASNSKQGVIEKLFF. DNA of the CDR3: TGTGCCAGCAACAGTAAACAGGGGGTGATTGAAAAACTGTTTTTT.

The genes are TRBV5-6 and TRBJ1-1, with 7 bases that match TRBD1. Looked up from germline, CDR1 is SGHDT and CDR2 is YYEEEE. J gave up 5 bases and V 4 bases, and 5 bases lay outside the gene matches. The CDR3 consists of 13 residues. Here the CDR3 DNA reads TGTGCCAGCAGCCTAGGGGGCGCGACTGAAGCTTTCTTT. The encoded protein is CASSLGGATEAFF.

This clone was counted a single time. J is TRBJ1-5 and V is TRBV10-3; maybe TRBD1 (6 bases). Trimming pared 6 bases from V and 1 base from J, leaving 13 bases between. This CDR3 is 15 amino acids long. Germline CDR1 reads ENHRY; CDR2 reads SYGVKD. The CDR3 loop is CAIRGTNFSNQPQHF. The CDR3 DNA is TGTGCCATCAGGGGGACAAACTTCAGCAATCAGCCCCAGCATTTT.